Listed here are 16 T cell receptor beta chains from one sample, sequenced in a study of T cells in localized non-small cell lung cancer. The data were produced by immunoSEQ multiplex PCR, yet TCRdb's version contains in-frame clones alone and is incomplete. The profile shows 4,000 or so clones, under 40% of them singletons. The specimen comprised lung tumor tissue, sampled before any cancer treatment. The origin of the receptors is a male donor aged 60 or over with stage III lung adenocarcinoma.

The rearrangement links TRBV6-8 to TRBJ2-7; 9 positions match TRBD1. The CDR3 totals 15 residues. Germline lookup yields CDR1 MNHGY and CDR2 SAAAGT. The V segment lost 2 bases and the J segment 0 bases; nucleotides outside the gene matches: 2. This chain's CDR3 is CASSYGTGNSYEQYF. The CDR3 DNA sequence: TGTGCCAGCAGTTACGGGACAGGGAACTCCTACGAGCAGTACTTC.

This clone counts as medium-sized. J is TRBJ2-3 and V is TRBV9; tentatively, D is TRBD1 or TRBD2 (5 bases each). The length of the CDR3 is 15 residues. V was trimmed by 0 bases and J by 0 bases, leaving 8 bases between them. Per the germline V gene, CDR1 is SGDLS and CDR2 is YYNGEE. CDR3 residues: CASSVEGPSTDTQYF. In nucleotides, the CDR3 is TGTGCCAGCAGCGTAGAGGGACCAAGCACAGATACGCAGTATTTT.

Sample share makes this clone medium-sized. The chain combines TRBV9 with TRBJ1-1; the D gene is possibly TRBD1 (5 bases). In germline, CDR1 is SGDLS, CDR2 YYNGEE. This CDR3 has 14 amino acids. Trimming removed 4 bases at V and 0 bases at J, with 10 bases between. The CDR3 DNA reads as TGTGCCAGCAGCACCGGGACGCTGAACACTGAAGCTTTCTTT. Its translation: CASSTGTLNTEAFF.

The V call is TRBV6-8, the J call TRBJ1-6; 12 bases line up with TRBD1. This CDR3 has 15 amino acids. Trimming took 7 bases from V and 9 from J; bases not matched to a gene: 7. Germline lookup yields CDR1 MNHGY and CDR2 SAAAGT. CDR3 sequence reads: CASTGDRGRGSPLHF. The DNA of the CDR3 is TGTGCCAGCACCGGGGACAGGGGGCGTGGTTCACCCCTCCACTTT.

This clone showed up just a few times. The rearrangement links TRBV25-1 to TRBJ1-6; 7 bases fit TRBD1. Germline CDR1 MGHDK, CDR2 SYGVNS. The CDR3 consists of 15 residues. With 2 bases clipped from V and 11 bases from J, the junction kept 9 bases outside the gene matches. The CDR3 region has the DNA TGTGCCAGCAGTGAACCGGGACAGTTTAAACCACCCCTCCACTTT. Its translation: CASSEPGQFKPPLHF.

The genes are TRBV18 and TRBJ1-5; 8 positions agree with TRBD1. The trim removed 8 bases at V and 2 bases at J, leaving 5 bases unmatched. The germline V gene encodes CDR1 KGHSH and CDR2 LQKENI. The CDR3 has 14 residues. DNA for the CDR3: TGTGCCAGCACAACAGGGGGACGCAATCAGCCCCAGCATTTT. Translating it yields CASTTGGRNQPQHF.

The chain's CDR3 is CASSYDRDVVNSPLHF. The CDR3 bases are TGTGCCAGCAGTTACGACCGGGACGTGGTGAATTCACCCCTCCACTTT. This sequence joins TRBV6-8 and TRBJ1-6; possibly TRBD1 for D (5 bases). This CDR3 spans 16 amino acids. Germline V CDR1 and CDR2: MNHGY, SAAAGT. Trimming removed 2 bases at V and 7 bases at J, with 15 bases between.

This clone was seen only a few times. This chain connects TRBV18 to TRBJ2-3, with 12 bases that match TRBD2. V dropped 0 bases and J dropped 6; count of bases not matched to a gene: 4. CDR1 KGHSH and CDR2 LQKENI come from the germline V gene. The CDR3 is 16 residues long. This chain's CDR3 is CASSPPLAGGPDTQYF. CDR3 nucleotide sequence: TGTGCCAGCTCACCACCCCTAGCGGGGGGGCCCGATACGCAGTATTTT.

This chain links TRBV9 with TRBJ2-1; weak D call: TRBD2 (7 bases). This CDR3 region has 16 residues. Trimming cost V 3 bases and J 4 bases, with 17 bases left between them. Germline CDR1 and CDR2: SGDLS and YYNGEE. In DNA, the CDR3 is TGTGCCAGCAGCGCGGGCCGCGGGGGCCCATACAATGAGCAGTTCTTC. Protein sequence: CASSAGRGGPYNEQFF.

In its sample, this clone ranks as medium-sized. The chain employs TRBV9 and TRBJ1-6, with D uncertain. The CDR3 covers 16 residues. CDR1 and CDR2 (germline): SGDLS, YYNGEE. Trimming removed 5 bases from V and 7 bases from J, with 19 bases in between. This chain's CDR3 is CASSESRVPGNSPLHF. CDR3 nucleotides: TGTGCCAGCAGTGAAAGTCGGGTACCGGGGAATTCACCCCTCCACTTT. Drawing the rest from reference TRBV9 and TRBJ1-6, the complete variable domain is DSGVTQTPKHLITATGQRVTLRCSPRSGDLSVYWYQQSLDQGLQFLIQYYNGEERAKGNILERFSAQQFPDLHSELNLSSLELGDSALYFCASSESRVPGNSPLHFGNGTRLTVT.

The rearrangement uses TRBV6-8 and TRBJ1-3; D not resolved. V was clipped by 0 bases and J by 0 bases, with 6 bases between them. CDR1 and CDR2 (germline): MNHGY, SAAAGT. The CDR3 loop spans 15 amino acids. The CDR3: CASSYSISSGNTIYF. The CDR3 DNA reads as TGTGCCAGCAGTTACTCGATCAGCTCTGGAAACACCATATATTTT.

The V and J genes are TRBV11-3 and TRBJ2-1, with TRBD1 matching 10 bases. This CDR3 contains 16 residues. The germline CDR1 and CDR2 sequences are SGHNT and YENEEA. V was clipped by 5 bases and J by 4 bases; unmatched bases: 8. The CDR3 loop is CASSLRDRGSYNEQFF. The CDR3 DNA reads as TGTGCCAGCAGCCTCCGGGACAGGGGATCGTACAATGAGCAGTTCTTC.

The rearrangement joins TRBV29-1 to TRBJ1-5, with a possible D match to TRBD1 (6 bases). Germline V gene sequence: CDR1 SQVTM, CDR2 ANQGSEA. CDR3 length: 14 residues. Trimming left V 5 bases short and J 0 bases short, with 11 bases between. This CDR3 reads CSVSGQNSNQPQHF. The CDR3 DNA reads TGCAGCGTTTCAGGACAGAATAGCAATCAGCCCCAGCATTTT.

The gene calls are TRBV30 and TRBJ2-1, with TRBD1 identical over 7 bases. The CDR3 loop spans 12 amino acids. Germline loops: CDR1 GTSNPN, CDR2 SVGIG (reference sequence). The junction had 10 bases not matched to a gene; V was cut back by 2 bases and J by 15 bases. CDR3 amino acids: CAWSSQGNRAFF. The CDR3 nucleotides are TGTGCCTGGAGTTCACAGGGGAACCGGGCGTTCTTC.

The chain combines TRBV11-3 with TRBJ2-3; unclear D gene. The length of the CDR3 is 14 residues. Germline V gene sequence: CDR1 SGHNT, CDR2 YENEEA. The germline V and J ends were trimmed by 0 bases and 0 bases, with 4 bases remaining between them. The CDR3 nucleotides read TGTGCCAGCAGCTTAGATCGCAGCACAGATACGCAGTATTTT. It specifies CASSLDRSTDTQYF. Drawing the rest from reference TRBV11-3 and TRBJ2-3, the complete variable domain is EAGVVQSPRYKIIEKKQPVAFWCNPISGHNTLYWYLQNLGQGPELLIRYENEEAVDDSQLPKDRFSAERLKGVDSTLKIQPAELGDSAVYLCASSLDRSTDTQYFGPGTRLTVL.

This clone was observed a few times. The chain recombines TRBV11-3 with TRBJ2-7; 8 nucleotides line up with TRBD2. Germline CDR1 and CDR2: SGHNT and YENEEA. The J segment lost 6 bases and the V segment lost 5 bases, leaving 9 bases of the junction unmatched. This CDR3 contains 14 residues. DNA of the CDR3: TGTGCCAGCAGCCTCCTGCCCCGGGAGGGCGAGCAGTACTTC. It is translated as CASSLLPREGEQYF.